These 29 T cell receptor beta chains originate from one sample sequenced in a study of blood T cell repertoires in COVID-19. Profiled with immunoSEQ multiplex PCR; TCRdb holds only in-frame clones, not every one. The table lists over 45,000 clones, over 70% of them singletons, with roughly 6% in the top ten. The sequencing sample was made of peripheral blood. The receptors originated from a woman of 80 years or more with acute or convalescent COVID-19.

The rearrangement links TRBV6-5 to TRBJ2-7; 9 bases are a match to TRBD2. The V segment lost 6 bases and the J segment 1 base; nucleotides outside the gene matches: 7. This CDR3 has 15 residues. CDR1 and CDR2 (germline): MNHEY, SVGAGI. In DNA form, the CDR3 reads TGTGCCAGCAGCACCACTAGCGGGCGATCCTACGAGCAGTACTTC. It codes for CASSTTSGRSYEQYF.

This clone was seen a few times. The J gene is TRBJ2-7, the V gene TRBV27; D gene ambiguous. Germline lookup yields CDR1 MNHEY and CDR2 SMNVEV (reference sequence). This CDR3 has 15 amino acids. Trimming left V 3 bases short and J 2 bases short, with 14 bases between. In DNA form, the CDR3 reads TGTGCCAGCAGTTTGAAACCGGGTGCCACCTACGAGCAGTACTTC. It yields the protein CASSLKPGATYEQYF.

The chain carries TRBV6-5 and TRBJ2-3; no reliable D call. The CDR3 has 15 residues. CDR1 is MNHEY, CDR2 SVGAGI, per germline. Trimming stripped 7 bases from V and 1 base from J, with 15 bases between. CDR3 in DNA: TGTGCCAGCAATCATAGCCCCCACGGCACAGATACGCAGTATTTT. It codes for CASNHSPHGTDTQYF.

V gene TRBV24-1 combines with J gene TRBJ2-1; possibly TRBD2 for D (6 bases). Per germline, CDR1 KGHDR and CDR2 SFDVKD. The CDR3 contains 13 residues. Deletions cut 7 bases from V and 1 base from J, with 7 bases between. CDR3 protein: CATSGGSYNEQFF. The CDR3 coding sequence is TGTGCCACCAGCGGGGGTTCCTACAATGAGCAGTTCTTC.

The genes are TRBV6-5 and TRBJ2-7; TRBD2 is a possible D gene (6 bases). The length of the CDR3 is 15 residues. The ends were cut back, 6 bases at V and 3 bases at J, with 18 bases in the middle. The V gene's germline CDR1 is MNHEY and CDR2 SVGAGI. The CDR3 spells CASRKEEGTGYEQYF. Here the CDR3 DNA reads TGTGCCAGCAGGAAGGAGGAGGGGACGGGCTACGAGCAGTACTTC.

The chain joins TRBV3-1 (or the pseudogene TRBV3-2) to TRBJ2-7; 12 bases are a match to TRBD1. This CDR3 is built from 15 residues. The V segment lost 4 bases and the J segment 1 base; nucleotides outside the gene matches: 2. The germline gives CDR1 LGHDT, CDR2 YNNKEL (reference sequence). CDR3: CASSRGQGASYEQYF. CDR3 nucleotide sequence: TGTGCCAGCAGCCGGGGACAGGGGGCTTCCTACGAGCAGTACTTC.

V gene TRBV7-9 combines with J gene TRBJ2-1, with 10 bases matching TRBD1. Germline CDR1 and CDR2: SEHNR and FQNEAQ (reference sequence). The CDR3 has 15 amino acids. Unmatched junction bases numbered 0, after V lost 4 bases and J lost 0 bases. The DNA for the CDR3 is TGTGCCAGCAGCTGGACAGGGGGCTCCTACAATGAGCAGTTCTTC. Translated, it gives CASSWTGGSYNEQFF.

CDR3 sequence reads: CATATGEIKAFF. The CDR3, as DNA: TGTGCCACCGCGACCGGGGAAATTAAAGCTTTCTTT. V usage is TRBV6-5 and J usage is TRBJ1-1; D ambiguous. CDR1 and CDR2 from the germline V gene are MNHEY and SVGAGI. V lost 10 bases, J lost 9 bases, and 18 bases lay in between. The CDR3 runs 12 residues.

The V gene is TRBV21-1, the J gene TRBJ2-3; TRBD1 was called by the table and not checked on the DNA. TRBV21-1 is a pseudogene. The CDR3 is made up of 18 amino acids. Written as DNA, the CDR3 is TGTGCCAGCAAAGAGAGGCGGACAGGGGGCGAGCCCACAGATACGCAGTATTTT. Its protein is CASKERRTGGEPTDTQYF.

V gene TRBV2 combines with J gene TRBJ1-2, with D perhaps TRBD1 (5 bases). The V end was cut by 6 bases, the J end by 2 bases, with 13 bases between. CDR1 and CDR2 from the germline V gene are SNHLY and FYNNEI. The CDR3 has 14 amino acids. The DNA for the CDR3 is TGTGCCAGCAGGGGGGACGGGGGGAACTATGGCTACACCTTC. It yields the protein CASRGDGGNYGYTF.

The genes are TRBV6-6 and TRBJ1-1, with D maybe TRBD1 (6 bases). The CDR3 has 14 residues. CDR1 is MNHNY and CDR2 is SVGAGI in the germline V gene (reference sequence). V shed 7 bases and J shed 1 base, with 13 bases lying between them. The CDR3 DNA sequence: TGTGCCAGCAAGACGGACAGAGCGAACACTGAAGCTTTCTTT. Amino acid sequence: CASKTDRANTEAFF.

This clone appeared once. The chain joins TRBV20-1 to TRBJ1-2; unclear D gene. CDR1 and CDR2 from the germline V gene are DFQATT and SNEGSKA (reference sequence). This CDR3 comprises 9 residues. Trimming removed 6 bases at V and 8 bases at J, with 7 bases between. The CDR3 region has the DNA TGCAGTGCCGTGAGCGGCTACACCTTC. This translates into CSAVSGYTF.

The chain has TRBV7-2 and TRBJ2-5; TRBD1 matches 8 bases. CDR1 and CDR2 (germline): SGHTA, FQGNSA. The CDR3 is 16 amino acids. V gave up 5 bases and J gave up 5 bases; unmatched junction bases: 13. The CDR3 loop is CASSLPRDRPTETQYF. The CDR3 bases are TGTGCCAGCAGCCTACCTCGGGACAGGCCGACGGAGACCCAGTACTTC.

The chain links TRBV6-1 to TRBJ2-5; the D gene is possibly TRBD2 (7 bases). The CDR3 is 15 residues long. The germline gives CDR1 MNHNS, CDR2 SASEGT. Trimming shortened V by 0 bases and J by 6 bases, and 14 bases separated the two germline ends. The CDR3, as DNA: TGTGCCAGCAGTGAAGCGGGGGGGCCTATGCAGACCCAGTACTTC. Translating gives CASSEAGGPMQTQYF.

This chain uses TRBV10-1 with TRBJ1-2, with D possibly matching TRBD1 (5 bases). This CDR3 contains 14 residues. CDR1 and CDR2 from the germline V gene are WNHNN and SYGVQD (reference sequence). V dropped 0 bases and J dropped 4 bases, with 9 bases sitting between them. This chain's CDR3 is CASSESGQPYGYTF. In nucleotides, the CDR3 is TGCGCCAGCAGTGAGTCGGGGCAACCCTATGGCTACACCTTC.

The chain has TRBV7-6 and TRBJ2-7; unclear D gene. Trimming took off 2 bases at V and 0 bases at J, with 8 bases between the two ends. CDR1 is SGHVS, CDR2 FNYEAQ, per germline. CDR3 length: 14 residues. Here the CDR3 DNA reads TGTGCCAGCAGCTTACAACCAGGCTCCTACGAGCAGTACTTC. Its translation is CASSLQPGSYEQYF. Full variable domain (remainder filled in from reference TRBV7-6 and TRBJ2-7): GAGVSQSPRYKVTKRGQDVALRCDPISGHVSLYWYRQALGQGPEFLTYFNYEAQQDKSGLPNDRFSAERPEGSISTLTIQRTEQRDSAMYRCASSLQPGSYEQYFGPGTRLTVT.

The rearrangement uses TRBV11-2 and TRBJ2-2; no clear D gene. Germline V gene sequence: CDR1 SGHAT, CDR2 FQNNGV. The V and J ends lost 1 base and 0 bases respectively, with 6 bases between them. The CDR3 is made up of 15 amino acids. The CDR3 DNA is TGTGCCAGCAGCTTAGTGCTATCGAACACCGGGGAGCTGTTTTTT. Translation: CASSLVLSNTGELFF.

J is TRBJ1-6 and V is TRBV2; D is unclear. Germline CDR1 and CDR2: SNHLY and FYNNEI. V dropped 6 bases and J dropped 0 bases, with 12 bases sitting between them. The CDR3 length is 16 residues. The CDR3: CASSTMGNSYNSPLHF. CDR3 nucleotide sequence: TGTGCCAGCAGCACCATGGGCAACTCCTATAATTCACCCCTCCACTTT.

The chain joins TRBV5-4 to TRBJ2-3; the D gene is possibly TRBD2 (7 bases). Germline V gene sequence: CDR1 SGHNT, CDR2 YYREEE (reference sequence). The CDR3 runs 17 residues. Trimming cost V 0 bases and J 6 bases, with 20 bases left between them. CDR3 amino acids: CASSLGGGSPSSDTQYF. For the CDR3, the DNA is TGTGCCAGCAGCTTGGGCGGGGGCTCCCCTTCATCGGATACGCAGTATTTT.

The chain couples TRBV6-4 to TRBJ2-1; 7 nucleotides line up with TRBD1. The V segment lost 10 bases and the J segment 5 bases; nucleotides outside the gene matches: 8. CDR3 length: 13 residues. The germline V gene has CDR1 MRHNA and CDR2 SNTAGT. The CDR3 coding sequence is TGTGCCAAGACAGGGTTGAGGGACAATGAGCAGTTCTTC. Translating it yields CAKTGLRDNEQFF.

CDR3 in amino acids: CAWSRGFGQPQHF. As DNA, the CDR3 is TGTGCCTGGTCCAGGGGTTTTGGTCAGCCCCAGCATTTT. The chain couples TRBV30 to TRBJ1-5; D is possibly TRBD1 (6 bases). Germline V gives CDR1 GTSNPN, CDR2 SVGIG (reference sequence). Trimming removed 5 bases at V and 6 bases at J, with 14 bases between. This CDR3 spans 13 amino acids.

The CDR3 loop is CASSLVGGESYGYTF. DNA for the CDR3: TGTGCCAGCAGCTTAGTGGGGGGGGAATCGTATGGCTACACCTTC. V and J are TRBV7-2 and TRBJ1-2; perhaps TRBD1 as D (5 bases). CDR1 and CDR2 from the germline V gene are SGHTA and FQGNSA. V dropped 1 base and J dropped 5 bases, with 14 bases sitting between them. This CDR3 is 15 amino acids long.

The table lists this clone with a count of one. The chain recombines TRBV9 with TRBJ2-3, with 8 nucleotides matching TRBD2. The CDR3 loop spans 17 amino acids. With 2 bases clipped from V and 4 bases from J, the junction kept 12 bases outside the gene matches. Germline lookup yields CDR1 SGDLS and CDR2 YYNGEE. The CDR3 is CASSVGPGGAGADTQYF. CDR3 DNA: TGTGCCAGCAGCGTGGGCCCCGGGGGGGCCGGAGCAGATACGCAGTATTTT.

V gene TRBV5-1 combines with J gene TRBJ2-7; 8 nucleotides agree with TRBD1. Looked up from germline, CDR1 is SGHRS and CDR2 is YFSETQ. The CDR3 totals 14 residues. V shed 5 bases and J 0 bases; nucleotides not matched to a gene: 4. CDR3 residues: CASRDRDISYEQYF. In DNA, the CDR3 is TGCGCCAGCAGGGACAGGGATATCTCCTACGAGCAGTACTTC.

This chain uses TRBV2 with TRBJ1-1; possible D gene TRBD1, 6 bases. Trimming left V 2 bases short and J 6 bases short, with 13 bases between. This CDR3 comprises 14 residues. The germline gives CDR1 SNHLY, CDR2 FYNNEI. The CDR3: CASSENRVGAEAFF. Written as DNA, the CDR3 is TGTGCCAGCAGTGAAAACAGGGTCGGAGCTGAAGCTTTCTTT.

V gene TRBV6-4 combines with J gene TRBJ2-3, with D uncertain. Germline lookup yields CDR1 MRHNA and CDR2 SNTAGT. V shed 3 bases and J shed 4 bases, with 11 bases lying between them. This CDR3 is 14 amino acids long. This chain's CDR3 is CASSENPESDTQYF. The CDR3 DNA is TGTGCCAGCAGTGAAAACCCCGAGTCAGATACGCAGTATTTT.

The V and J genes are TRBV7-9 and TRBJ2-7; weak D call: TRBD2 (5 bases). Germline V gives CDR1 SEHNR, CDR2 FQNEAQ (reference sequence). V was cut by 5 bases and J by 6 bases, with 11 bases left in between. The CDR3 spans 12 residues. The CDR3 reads CASSRSGSEQYF. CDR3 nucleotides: TGTGCCAGCAGCCGGTCGGGGTCCGAGCAGTACTTC.

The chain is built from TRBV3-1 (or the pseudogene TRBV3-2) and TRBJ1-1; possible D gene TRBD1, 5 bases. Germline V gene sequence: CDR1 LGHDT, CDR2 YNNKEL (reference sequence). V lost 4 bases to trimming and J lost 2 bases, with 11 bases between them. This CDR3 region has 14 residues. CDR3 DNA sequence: TGTGCCAGCAGCCCAGGGCGGGGAAACACTGAAGCTTTCTTT. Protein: CASSPGRGNTEAFF.

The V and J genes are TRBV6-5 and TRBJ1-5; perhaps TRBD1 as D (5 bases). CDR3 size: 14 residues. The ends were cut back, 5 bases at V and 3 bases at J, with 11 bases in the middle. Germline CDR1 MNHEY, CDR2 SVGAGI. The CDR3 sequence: CASSPGLNNQPQHF. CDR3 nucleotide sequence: TGTGCCAGCAGTCCGGGACTTAACAATCAGCCCCAGCATTTT.